This T cell receptor (beta chain) was identified during a study of blood T cell repertoires in COVID-19. Study details: Acute-phase and convalescent COVID-19 samples originated in the United States, Italy and Spain.

Germline values: CDR1 SGHAT, CDR2 FQNNGV. The V end was cut by 4 bases, the J end by 4 bases, with 16 bases between. This CDR3 has 15 amino acids. The repertoire was sequenced with immunoSEQ multiplex PCR; TCRdb's copy has only in-frame clones and lacks some. The sample records about 250,000 clones, about 89% being singletons. The chain couples TRBV11-2 to TRBJ1-1; TRBD1 is a possible D gene (5 bases). The specimen sequenced was peripheral blood. The clonotype originates from a woman aged 55-69 years who had recovered from COVID-19. The CDR3 sequence: CASSWAGGGGTEAFF. Here the CDR3 DNA reads TGTGCCAGCAGCTGGGCCGGGGGGGGAGGCACTGAAGCTTTCTTT.